The 3 T cell receptor beta chains below come from one sample, sequenced in a study of T cell responses to AZD1222 COVID-19 vaccine. TCRdb keeps only in-frame clones here, not all; method: immunoSEQ multiplex PCR. There are 60,000 to 90,000 clones in the sample; about nine tenths occur only once, and roughly 18% lies in the top ten. Here the sequenced sample was peripheral blood, taken 28 days after the second AZD1222 dose. The source of these receptors is an adult who received the AZD1222 COVID-19 vaccine.

The rearrangement joins TRBV30 to TRBJ2-1; D possibly uses TRBD1 or TRBD2 (5 bases each). Germline values: CDR1 GTSNPN, CDR2 SVGIG (reference sequence). V dropped 1 base and J dropped 3 bases, with 13 bases sitting between them. This CDR3 has 15 amino acids. The CDR3 spells CAWSARGLYYNEQFF. The CDR3 region has the DNA TGTGCCTGGAGTGCCCGGGGCCTTTACTACAATGAGCAGTTCTTC.

This clone has just a few counts. The chain carries TRBV9 and TRBJ1-5, with 9 bases that match TRBD1. Germline V gene data show CDR1 as SGDLS and CDR2 as YYNGEE. V gave up 0 bases and J gave up 3 bases; unmatched junction bases: 1. CDR3 length equals 15 residues. CDR3 coding DNA: TGTGCCAGCAGCGTAGGGGACAGGGTCAATCAGCCCCAGCATTTT. As protein: CASSVGDRVNQPQHF.

V gene TRBV30 combines with J gene TRBJ1-1; D call uncertain. Germline CDR1 is GTSNPN and CDR2 is SVGIG (reference sequence). Trimming took off 4 bases at V and 4 bases at J, with 16 bases between the two ends. The CDR3 loop spans 14 amino acids. In DNA form, the CDR3 reads TGTGCCTGGACCTCCATCGAGGGAATCACTGAAGCTTTCTTT. Translation gives CAWTSIEGITEAFF.